Listed here is a single T cell receptor beta chain. Isolated RNA was reverse transcribed in full, so expressed TCRB transcripts were sequenced. Here immunoSEQ multiplex PCR was the method, and the copy in TCRdb shows in-frame clones only, minus some. The sample records hundreds of thousands of clones, 30% being singletons. The junction had 7 bases not matched to a gene; V was cut back by 1 base and J by 13 bases. The CDR3 length is 13 residues. CDR1 is SGHVS and CDR2 is FQNEAQ in the germline V gene. The data are from a study of beta chain features in type 1 diabetes. The chain couples TRBV7-8 to TRBJ2-1; 7 bases are a match to TRBD2. The TCR was taken from a man in his late teens or twenties in good health. The sequenced sample was naive CD4+ T cells from blood. Here the CDR3 reads CASSLGISGFQFF. CDR3 in DNA: TGTGCCAGCAGCTTAGGTATTAGCGGGTTTCAGTTCTTC.